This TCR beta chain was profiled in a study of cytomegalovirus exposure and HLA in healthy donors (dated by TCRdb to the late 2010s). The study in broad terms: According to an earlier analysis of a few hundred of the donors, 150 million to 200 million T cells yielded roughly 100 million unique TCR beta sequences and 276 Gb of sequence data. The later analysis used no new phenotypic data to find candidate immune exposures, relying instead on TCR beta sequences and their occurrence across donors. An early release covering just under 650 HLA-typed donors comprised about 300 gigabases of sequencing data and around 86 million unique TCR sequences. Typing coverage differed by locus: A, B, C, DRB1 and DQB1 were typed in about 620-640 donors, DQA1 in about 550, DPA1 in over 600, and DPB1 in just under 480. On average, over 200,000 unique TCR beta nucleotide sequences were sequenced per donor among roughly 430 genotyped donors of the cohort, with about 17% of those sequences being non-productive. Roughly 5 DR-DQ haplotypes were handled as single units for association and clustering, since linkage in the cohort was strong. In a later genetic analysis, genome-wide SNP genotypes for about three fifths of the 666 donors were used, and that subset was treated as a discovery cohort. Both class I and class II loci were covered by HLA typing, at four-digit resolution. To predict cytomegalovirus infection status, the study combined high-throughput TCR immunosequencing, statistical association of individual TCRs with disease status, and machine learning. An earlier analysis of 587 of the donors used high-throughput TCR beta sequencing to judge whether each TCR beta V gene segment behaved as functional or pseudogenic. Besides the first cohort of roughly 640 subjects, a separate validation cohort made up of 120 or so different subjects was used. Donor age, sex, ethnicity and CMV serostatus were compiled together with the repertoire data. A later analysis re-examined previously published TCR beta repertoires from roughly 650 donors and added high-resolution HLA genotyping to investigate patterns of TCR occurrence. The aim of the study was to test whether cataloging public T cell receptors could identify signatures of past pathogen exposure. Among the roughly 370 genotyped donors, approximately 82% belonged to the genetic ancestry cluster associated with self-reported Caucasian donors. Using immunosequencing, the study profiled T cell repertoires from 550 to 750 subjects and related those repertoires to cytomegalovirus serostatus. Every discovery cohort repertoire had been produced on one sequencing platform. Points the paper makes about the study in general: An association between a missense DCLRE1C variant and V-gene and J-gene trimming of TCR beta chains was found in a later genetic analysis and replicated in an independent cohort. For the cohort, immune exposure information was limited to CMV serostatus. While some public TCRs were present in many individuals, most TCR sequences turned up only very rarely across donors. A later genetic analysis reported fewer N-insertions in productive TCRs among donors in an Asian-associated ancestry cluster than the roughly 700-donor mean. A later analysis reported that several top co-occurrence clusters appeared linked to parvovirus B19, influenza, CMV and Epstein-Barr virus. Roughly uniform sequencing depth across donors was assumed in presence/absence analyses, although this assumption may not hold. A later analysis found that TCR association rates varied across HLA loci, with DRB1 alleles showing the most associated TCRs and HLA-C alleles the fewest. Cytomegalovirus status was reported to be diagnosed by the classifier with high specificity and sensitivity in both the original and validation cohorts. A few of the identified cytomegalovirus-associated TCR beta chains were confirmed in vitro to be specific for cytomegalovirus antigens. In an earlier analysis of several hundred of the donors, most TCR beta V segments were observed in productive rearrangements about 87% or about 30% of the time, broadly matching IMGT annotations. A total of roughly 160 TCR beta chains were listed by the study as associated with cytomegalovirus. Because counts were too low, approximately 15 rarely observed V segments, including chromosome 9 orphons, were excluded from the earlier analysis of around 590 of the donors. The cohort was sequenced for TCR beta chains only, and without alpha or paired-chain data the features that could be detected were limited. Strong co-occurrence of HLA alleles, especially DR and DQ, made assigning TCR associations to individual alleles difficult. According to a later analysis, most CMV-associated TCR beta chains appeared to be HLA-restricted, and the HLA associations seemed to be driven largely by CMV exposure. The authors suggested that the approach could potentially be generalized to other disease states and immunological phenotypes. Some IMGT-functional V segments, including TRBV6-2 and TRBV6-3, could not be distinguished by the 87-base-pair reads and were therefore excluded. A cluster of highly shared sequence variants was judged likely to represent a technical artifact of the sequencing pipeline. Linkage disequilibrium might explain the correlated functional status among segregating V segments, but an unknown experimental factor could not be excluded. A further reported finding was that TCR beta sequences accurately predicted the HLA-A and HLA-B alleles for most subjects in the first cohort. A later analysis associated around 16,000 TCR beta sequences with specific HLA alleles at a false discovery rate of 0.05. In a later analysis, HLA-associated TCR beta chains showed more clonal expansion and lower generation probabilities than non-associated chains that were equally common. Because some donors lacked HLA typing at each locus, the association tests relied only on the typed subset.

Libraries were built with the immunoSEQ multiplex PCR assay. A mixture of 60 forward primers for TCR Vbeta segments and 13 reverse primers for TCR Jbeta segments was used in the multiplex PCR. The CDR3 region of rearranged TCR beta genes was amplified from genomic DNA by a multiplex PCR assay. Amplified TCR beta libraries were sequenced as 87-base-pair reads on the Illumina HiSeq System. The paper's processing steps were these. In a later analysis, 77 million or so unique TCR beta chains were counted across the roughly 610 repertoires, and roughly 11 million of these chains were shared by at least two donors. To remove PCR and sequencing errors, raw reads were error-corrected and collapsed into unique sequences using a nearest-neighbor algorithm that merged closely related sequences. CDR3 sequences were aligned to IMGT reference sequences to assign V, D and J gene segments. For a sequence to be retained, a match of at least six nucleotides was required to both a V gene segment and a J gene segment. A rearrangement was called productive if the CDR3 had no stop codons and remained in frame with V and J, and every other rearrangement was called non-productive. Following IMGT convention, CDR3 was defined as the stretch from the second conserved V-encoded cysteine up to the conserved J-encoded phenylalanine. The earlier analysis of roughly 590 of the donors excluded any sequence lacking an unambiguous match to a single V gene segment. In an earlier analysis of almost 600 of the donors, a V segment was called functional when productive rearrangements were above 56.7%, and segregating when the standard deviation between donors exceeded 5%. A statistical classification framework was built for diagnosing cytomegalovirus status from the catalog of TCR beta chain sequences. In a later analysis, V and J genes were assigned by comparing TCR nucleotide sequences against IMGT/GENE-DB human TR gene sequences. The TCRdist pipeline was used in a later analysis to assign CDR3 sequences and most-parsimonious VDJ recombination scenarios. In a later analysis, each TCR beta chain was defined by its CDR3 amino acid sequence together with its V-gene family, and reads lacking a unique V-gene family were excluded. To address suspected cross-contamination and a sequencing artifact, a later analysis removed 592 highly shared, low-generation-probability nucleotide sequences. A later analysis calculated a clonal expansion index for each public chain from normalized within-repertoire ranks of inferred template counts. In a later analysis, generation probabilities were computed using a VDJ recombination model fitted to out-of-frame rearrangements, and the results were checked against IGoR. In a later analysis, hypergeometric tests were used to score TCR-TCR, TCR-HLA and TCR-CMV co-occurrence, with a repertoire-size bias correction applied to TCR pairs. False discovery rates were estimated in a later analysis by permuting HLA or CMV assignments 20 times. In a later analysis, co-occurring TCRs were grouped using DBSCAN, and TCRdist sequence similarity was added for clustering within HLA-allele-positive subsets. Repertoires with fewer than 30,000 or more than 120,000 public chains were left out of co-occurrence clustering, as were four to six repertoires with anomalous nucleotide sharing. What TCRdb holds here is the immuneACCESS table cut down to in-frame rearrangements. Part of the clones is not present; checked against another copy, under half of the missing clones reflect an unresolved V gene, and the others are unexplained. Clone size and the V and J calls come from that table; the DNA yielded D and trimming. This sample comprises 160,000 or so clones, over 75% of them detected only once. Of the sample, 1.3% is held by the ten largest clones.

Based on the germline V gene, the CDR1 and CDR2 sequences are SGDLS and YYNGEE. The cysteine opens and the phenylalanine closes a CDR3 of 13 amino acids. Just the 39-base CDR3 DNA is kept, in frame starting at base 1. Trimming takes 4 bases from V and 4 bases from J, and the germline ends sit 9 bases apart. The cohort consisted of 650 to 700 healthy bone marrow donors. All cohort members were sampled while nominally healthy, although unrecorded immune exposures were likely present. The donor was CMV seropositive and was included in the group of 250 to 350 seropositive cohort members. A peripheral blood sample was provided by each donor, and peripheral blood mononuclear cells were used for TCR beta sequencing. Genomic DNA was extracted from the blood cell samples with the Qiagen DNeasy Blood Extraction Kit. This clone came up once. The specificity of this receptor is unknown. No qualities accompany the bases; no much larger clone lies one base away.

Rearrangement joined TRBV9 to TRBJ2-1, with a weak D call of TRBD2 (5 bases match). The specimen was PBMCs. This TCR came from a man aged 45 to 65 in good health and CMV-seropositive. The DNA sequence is TGTGCCAGCAGCCCGGAGGTTTACAATGAGCAGTTCTTC. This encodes CASSPEVYNEQFF.